The 12 T cell receptor beta chains presented below share a single source sample, sequenced in a study of blood T cell repertoires in COVID-19. Sequencing was performed with immunoSEQ multiplex PCR; in TCRdb, only in-frame clones are kept and a portion is missing. The table includes about 220,000 clones, 65% to 90% detected once. Material: peripheral blood. Receptors were obtained from a man aged 45 to 65 with active or convalescent COVID-19.

V usage is TRBV29-1 and J usage is TRBJ2-1; 10 bases fit TRBD2. CDR3 length equals 15 residues. CDR1 and CDR2 (germline): SQVTM, ANQGSEA. The trim removed 8 bases at V and 7 bases at J, leaving 14 bases unmatched. CDR3 nucleotides: TGCAGCACCATGTCGGGACTAGCGATTGTAAATGAGCAGTTCTTC. It is translated as CSTMSGLAIVNEQFF.

V is TRBV19 and J is TRBJ1-5; D gene unclear. Looked up from germline, CDR1 is LNHDA and CDR2 is SQIVND (reference sequence). This CDR3 contains 14 residues. V was clipped by 5 bases and J by 0 bases, with 8 bases between them. The CDR3 loop reads CASSLGNSNQPQHF. CDR3 bases: TGTGCCAGTAGTCTGGGCAATAGCAATCAGCCCCAGCATTTT.

This sequence joins TRBV3-1 (or the pseudogene TRBV3-2) and TRBJ1-6, with 10 bases matching TRBD1. V lost 3 bases to trimming and J lost 14 bases; unmatched junction nucleotides: 13. The CDR3 runs to 16 residues. The germline V gene encodes CDR1 LGHDT and CDR2 YNNKEL (reference sequence). The CDR3 DNA reads as TGTGCCAGCAGCCAGCTCCGGGACAGGGGACCTTTTGCCCTCCACTTT. This encodes CASSQLRDRGPFALHF.

The rearrangement uses TRBV5-1 and TRBJ2-2, with TRBD1 as a possible D gene (5 bases). The CDR3 spans 15 residues. From germline, CDR1 is SGHRS and CDR2 YFSETQ. V was trimmed by 4 bases and J by 5 bases, leaving 15 bases between them. CDR3 coding DNA: TGCGCCAGCAGCACAGGATTAATATCGACCGGGGAGCTGTTTTTT. Translating gives CASSTGLISTGELFF.

The genes are TRBV15 and TRBJ2-3; 11 bases are a match to TRBD2. This CDR3 comprises 16 residues. V lost 3 bases and J lost 6; bases outside the gene matches: 8. The germline V gene has CDR1 LNHNV and CDR2 YYDKDF (reference sequence). The CDR3 here is CATSRTSGAPGDTQYF. DNA of the CDR3: TGTGCCACCAGCAGGACTAGCGGGGCCCCGGGGGATACGCAGTATTTT.

CDR3 amino acids: CASSLGWGSKETQYF. DNA of the CDR3: TGTGCCAGCAGCTTAGGCTGGGGCAGCAAAGAGACCCAGTACTTC. The chain recombines TRBV11-3 with TRBJ2-5; D might be TRBD1 (5 bases). V lost 1 base, J lost 3 bases, and 12 bases lay in between. The CDR3 totals 15 residues. Germline V gene lookup returns CDR1 SGHNT and CDR2 YENEEA.

The gene calls are TRBV19 and TRBJ2-2; 8 bases map to TRBD1. Germline-derived CDR1 and CDR2 are LNHDA and SQIVND (reference sequence). V trimming: 3 bases; J trimming: 5 bases; junction bases outside the gene matches: 8. CDR3 length equals 16 residues. The chain's CDR3 is CASSIISGGETGELFF. Written as DNA, the CDR3 is TGTGCCAGTAGTATTATCTCAGGGGGCGAAACCGGGGAGCTGTTTTTT. Drawing the rest from reference TRBV19 and TRBJ2-2, the complete variable domain is DGGITQSPKYLFRKEGQNVTLSCEQNLNHDAMYWYRQDPGQGLRLIYYSQIVNDFQKGDIAEGYSVSREKKESFPLTVTSAQKNPTAFYLCASSIISGGETGELFFGEGSRLTVL.

This clone was seen once. The chain uses TRBV19 and TRBJ2-7; a possible D gene is TRBD1 (6 bases). The germline V gene has CDR1 LNHDA and CDR2 SQIVND (reference sequence). The germline V and J ends were trimmed by 6 bases and 8 bases, with 17 bases remaining between them. The CDR3 sequence is 13 residues long. The CDR3 nucleotides are TGTGCCAGTAGCCCAACTAACCGGGACAAGCAGTACTTC. Translated: CASSPTNRDKQYF.

The chain has TRBV6-2 or TRBV6-3 and TRBJ2-1; TRBD1 agrees at 12 bases. This CDR3 contains 17 residues. With 0 bases clipped from V and 7 bases from J, the junction kept 7 bases outside the gene matches. Germline values: CDR1 MNHEY, CDR2 SVGEGT. The CDR3 DNA sequence: TGTGCCAGCAGTTACTCGAGGGACAGGGGGCGCGGGAATGAGCAGTTCTTC. Amino acid sequence: CASSYSRDRGRGNEQFF.

The sample holds many counts of this clone. The chain recombines TRBV5-4 with TRBJ1-1, with D uncertain. The V gene lost 4 bases and the J gene lost 1 base, with 8 bases spanning the gap. CDR1 is SGHNT, CDR2 YYREEE, per germline (reference sequence). The CDR3 spans 13 residues. CDR3 in amino acids: CASSITANTEAFF. For the CDR3, the DNA is TGTGCCAGCAGCATAACAGCGAACACTGAAGCTTTCTTT.

The chain joins TRBV9 to TRBJ1-6, with no clear D. This CDR3 spans 16 amino acids. The V and J ends lost 3 bases and 0 bases respectively, with 10 bases between them. Looked up from germline, CDR1 is SGDLS and CDR2 is YYNGEE. The CDR3 loop reads CASSAAASSYNSPLHF. As DNA, the CDR3 is TGTGCCAGCAGCGCAGCGGCGAGCTCCTATAATTCACCCCTCCACTTT. Drawing the rest from reference TRBV9 and TRBJ1-6, the complete variable domain is DSGVTQTPKHLITATGQRVTLRCSPRSGDLSVYWYQQSLDQGLQFLIQYYNGEERAKGNILERFSAQQFPDLHSELNLSSLELGDSALYFCASSAAASSYNSPLHFGNGTRLTVT.

This chain links TRBV3-1 (or the pseudogene TRBV3-2) with TRBJ2-5; 8 nucleotides agree with TRBD1. With V trimmed by 4 bases and J by 5 bases, 9 bases remained unmatched. CDR3 length: 15 residues. CDR1 and CDR2 from the germline V gene are LGHDT and YNNKEL (reference sequence). The CDR3 DNA is TGTGCCAGCAGCCCCCGGACAGGGTCTTGGGAGACCCAGTACTTC. Its protein product is CASSPRTGSWETQYF.